The rows below give T cell receptor beta chains drawn from one sample of a study of PD-1 blockade in classical Hodgkin lymphoma. Measured with immunoSEQ multiplex PCR; TCRdb has only the in-frame clones, and not every one. The sample has about 12,000 clones; roughly 80% are singletons. Specimen: peripheral blood mononuclear cells (PBMCs), collected at baseline. The source is a human donor with classical Hodgkin lymphoma. CDR3s include the opening cysteine and the closing phenylalanine or tryptophan. The D gene is left open where the match is weak. Clone sizes are given selectively: once, few, many, or a class where the clone is expanded.

V,size,D,J,CDR3,DNA
TRBV10-3,once,NA,TRBJ2-1,CAISEGPNEQFF,TGTGCCATCAGTGAGGGCCCCAATGAGCAGTTCTTC
TRBV9,NA,NA,TRBJ2-3,CASSVRTSTDTQYF,TGTGCCAGCAGCGTACGGACGAGCACAGATACGCAGTATTTT
TRBV6-1,NA,NA,TRBJ2-5,CASSEPPWTQYF,TGTGCCAGCAGTGAACCTCCATGGACCCAGTACTTC
TRBV11-3,few,NA,TRBJ2-1,CASSFGGDRNEQFF,TGTGCCAGCAGCTTTGGGGGAGACAGGAATGAGCAGTTCTTC
TRBV18,NA,TRBD1,TRBJ2-2,CASSPRTGGFGELFF,TGTGCCAGCTCACCCCGGACAGGGGGCTTCGGGGAGCTGTTTTTT
TRBV28,few,NA,TRBJ2-7,CASSFSHTPSAYF,TGTGCCAGCAGTTTTTCCCATACCCCTTCCGCCTACTTC
TRBV28,NA,TRBD2,TRBJ2-7,CASSPGGRGEQYF,TGTGCCAGCAGTCCTGGAGGGAGGGGCGAGCAGTACTTC
TRBV19,NA,TRBD1,TRBJ2-5,CASTRTGRETQYF,TGTGCCAGTACCAGGACAGGGCGAGAGACCCAGTACTTC
TRBV7-3,few,TRBD2,TRBJ2-2,CASSTTGRDTGELFF,TGTGCCAGCAGTACGACGGGGAGGGATACCGGGGAGCTGTTTTTT
TRBV7-8,once,NA,TRBJ2-7,CASSPVHLYEQYF,TGTGCCAGCAGCCCGGTTCACCTCTACGAGCAGTACTTC
TRBV27,NA,NA,TRBJ2-7,CASSERDLAPYEQYF,TGTGCCAGCAGTGAAAGGGACTTAGCCCCATACGAGCAGTACTTC
TRBV6-6,NA,NA,TRBJ1-2,CASFREAPYGYTF,TGTGCCAGCTTTCGGGAGGCGCCATATGGCTACACCTTC
TRBV6-1,NA,NA,TRBJ1-3,CAKYRPNTIYF,TGTGCCAAATACAGACCAAACACCATATATTTT
TRBV27,NA,NA,TRBJ2-5,CASSFTAGGQEAQYF,TGTGCCAGCAGTTTTACTGCAGGGGGGCAAGAGGCCCAGTACTTC
TRBV7-6,NA,NA,TRBJ2-7,CASSLGGLHYEQYF,TGTGCCAGCAGCTTGGGGGGGCTCCACTACGAGCAGTACTTC
TRBV7-8,medium-sized,NA,TRBJ2-2,CASSPPSNERENTGELFF,TGTGCCAGCAGCCCACCTAGTAATGAACGGGAGAACACCGGGGAGCTGTTTTTT
TRBV28,NA,NA,TRBJ1-1,CASLGSLRAFF,TGTGCCAGCTTGGGGTCCCTCCGGGCTTTCTTT
TRBV11-2,NA,NA,TRBJ2-1,CASSFRDTVYNEQFF,TGTGCCAGCAGCTTCCGGGACACGGTCTACAATGAGCAGTTCTTC
TRBV5-6,NA,NA,TRBJ2-1,CASSLVLGGYNEQFF,TGTGCCAGCAGCTTGGTCCTAGGGGGTTACAATGAGCAGTTCTTC
TRBV14,NA,NA,TRBJ1-1,CASSQPGQMNTEAFF,TGTGCCAGCAGCCAACCCGGCCAGATGAACACTGAAGCTTTCTTT
TRBV27,NA,TRBD2,TRBJ2-3,CASRPSPSGPHGTQYF,TGTGCCAGCAGACCTAGCCCTAGCGGTCCCCATGGTACGCAGTATTTT
TRBV7-2,NA,NA,TRBJ2-3,CASSFLNTQYF,TGTGCCAGCAGCTTCTTGAATACGCAGTATTTT
TRBV10-1,NA,NA,TRBJ2-3,CASSEQGGLSPQSQYF,TGCGCCAGCAGTGAACAAGGCGGTCTCAGCCCTCAATCGCAGTATTTT
TRBV27,NA,NA,TRBJ2-2,CASSLGSGVRELFF,TGTGCCAGCAGTTTGGGAAGCGGTGTCAGAGAGCTGTTTTTT
TRBV7-8,NA,TRBD2,TRBJ2-2,CASRRGSGRNTGELFF,TGTGCCAGCAGGAGAGGGAGCGGGAGAAACACCGGGGAGCTGTTTTTT
TRBV29-1,NA,NA,TRBJ1-1,CSAGHLMSEAFF,TGCAGCGCCGGACACTTGATGTCTGAAGCTTTCTTT
TRBV6-1,NA,NA,TRBJ2-7,CASARNLYEQYF,TGTGCCAGCGCTAGAAACCTCTACGAGCAGTACTTC
TRBV18,NA,NA,TRBJ2-1,CASSSGEHSYNEQFF,TGTGCCAGCTCATCTGGCGAGCACTCCTACAATGAGCAGTTCTTC
TRBV6-1,NA,TRBD1,TRBJ1-3,CASSGYDRAGGNTIYF,TGTGCCAGCAGTGGCTATGACAGGGCAGGAGGAAACACCATATATTTT
TRBV28,NA,TRBD1,TRBJ1-1,CASSSEPGTGSDTEAFF,TGTGCCAGCAGTTCCGAACCCGGGACAGGATCCGACACTGAAGCTTTCTTT
TRBV4-1,NA,NA,TRBJ2-1,CASSQDPQGSYNEQFF,TGCGCCAGCAGCCAAGATCCCCAGGGCTCCTACAATGAGCAGTTCTTC
TRBV5-1,NA,TRBD2,TRBJ2-3,CASSFVPSGSTDTQYF,TGCGCCAGCAGCTTTGTGCCTAGCGGTAGCACAGATACGCAGTATTTT
TRBV6-6,NA,NA,TRBJ1-1,CASSSPQGRAFF,TGTGCCAGCAGTTCCCCTCAGGGGAGGGCTTTCTTT
TRBV19,NA,TRBD1,TRBJ2-7,CASQSTGHHEQYF,TGTGCCAGCCAATCGACAGGGCACCACGAGCAGTACTTC
TRBV6-1,NA,NA,TRBJ1-6,CASSEASPPLHF,TGTGCCAGCAGTGAAGCGTCGCCACCCCTCCACTTT
TRBV2,NA,TRBD2,TRBJ2-7,CASSEAPAGAYEQYF,TGTGCCAGCAGTGAAGCCCCAGCGGGGGCCTACGAGCAGTACTTC
TRBV6-1,NA,NA,TRBJ1-1,CASSEELGDGNAFF,TGTGCCAGCAGTGAAGAATTGGGGGACGGGAACGCTTTCTTT
TRBV5-1,once,TRBD2,TRBJ2-2,CASSLELAGYTGELFF,TGCGCCAGCAGCTTGGAACTAGCGGGTTACACCGGGGAGCTGTTTTTT
TRBV5-1,NA,NA,TRBJ1-2,CASSARVDSGYTF,TGCGCCAGCAGCGCAAGGGTAGATTCTGGCTACACCTTC
TRBV5-1,NA,NA,TRBJ2-1,CASSLVEVGNEQFF,TGCGCCAGCAGCTTGGTTGAGGTCGGCAATGAGCAGTTCTTC
TRBV19,NA,NA,TRBJ2-7,CASSIGRNYEQYF,TGTGCCAGTAGTATTGGCAGAAACTACGAGCAGTACTTC
TRBV19,NA,NA,TRBJ2-1,CASKRDLSYNEQFF,TGTGCCAGTAAACGGGATCTCTCCTACAATGAGCAGTTCTTC
TRBV28,NA,TRBD1,TRBJ1-3,CATRQGSGNTIYF,TGTGCCACCAGACAGGGCTCTGGAAACACCATATATTTT
TRBV18,once,NA,TRBJ2-1,CASSPPGGGYNEQFF,TGTGCCAGCTCACCACCGGGGGGCGGGTACAATGAGCAGTTCTTC
TRBV30,NA,NA,TRBJ2-1,CAWSVKLGSGGFF,TGTGCCTGGAGTGTAAAACTGGGGTCCGGGGGGTTCTTC
TRBV2,few,TRBD1,TRBJ2-2,CASSRTGSGELFF,TGTGCCAGCAGCCGGACAGGGTCCGGGGAGCTGTTTTTT
TRBV7-9,NA,NA,TRBJ1-5,CASSLDGQPSQPQHF,TGTGCCAGCAGCTTAGACGGACAGCCTAGTCAGCCCCAGCATTTT
TRBV6-1,NA,TRBD1,TRBJ2-7,CASSRTGPYEQYF,TGTGCCAGCAGCCGGACAGGGCCCTACGAGCAGTACTTC
TRBV7-9,once,NA,TRBJ1-5,CASSPPGSNQPQHF,TGTGCCAGCAGCCCGCCGGGGAGCAATCAGCCCCAGCATTTT
TRBV18,NA,TRBD1,TRBJ1-2,CASSPQGDSNYGYTF,TGTGCCAGCTCGCCACAGGGGGACTCTAACTATGGCTACACCTTC
TRBV5-5,NA,NA,TRBJ2-5,CASSPPDPQGTQYF,TGTGCCAGCAGCCCGCCGGACCCCCAAGGGACCCAGTACTTC